Listed below are T cell receptor beta chains from one sample, sequenced in a study of blood T cells in healthy people across ages. TCRdb ran MiXCR on the 5' RACE reads and lists one entry per CDR3 protein. The data hold more than 550,000 distinct CDR3 sequences, with approximately 21% observed a single time. The sequenced material came from blood. These receptors were collected from a man between 65 and 85 years old in good health. Each CDR3 is given with its conserved first and last residue. The D gene is left open where the match is weak. The size entry is marked missing in some rows and otherwise reads once, few, many or a size class.

TRBD2 TRBJ2-5 NA TRBV24-1 CATSDRTSGAETQYF TGTGCCACCAGTGATCGGACTAGCGGGGCCGAGACCCAGTACTTC
NA TRBJ2-2 NA TRBV7-3 CASSLIPRGLRTGELFF TGTGCCAGCAGCTTAATCCCCCGGGGGCTTCGCACCGGGGAGCTGTTTTTT
NA TRBJ2-1 once TRBV14 CASSQGTGGLADNNEQFF TGTGCCAGCAGCCAAGGGACAGGGGGACTAGCGGATAACAATGAGCAGTTCTTC
TRBD2 TRBJ2-1 NA TRBV29-1 CSGSGASSYNEQFF TGCAGCGGAAGCGGGGCCAGCTCCTACAATGAGCAGTTCTTC
NA TRBJ2-1 few TRBV15 CATSRDLGEQFF TGTGCCACCAGCAGAGACCTGGGGGAGCAGTTCTTC
TRBD2 TRBJ2-1 few TRBV2 CASSPQRGVNEQFF TGTGCCAGCAGTCCCCAGCGGGGGGTAAATGAGCAGTTCTTC
TRBD2 TRBJ2-1 many TRBV5-1 CASSLVASGGYNEQFF TGCGCCAGCAGCTTGGTGGCTAGCGGGGGCTACAATGAGCAGTTCTTC
NA TRBJ1-5 NA TRBV18 CASSGLDNQPQHF TGTGCCAGCTCAGGACTGGACAATCAGCCCCAGCATTTT
NA TRBJ1-2 NA TRBV29-1 CSVKKDNTNYGYTF TGCAGCGTCAAAAAGGACAATACTAACTATGGCTACACCTTC
NA TRBJ2-4 few TRBV15 CATSGQNIQYF TGTGCCACCAGCGGCCAAAACATTCAGTACTTC
NA TRBJ2-3 many TRBV18 CASSPASGRSTDTQYF TGTGCCAGCTCACCGGCGAGCGGACGAAGCACAGATACGCAGTATTTT
NA TRBJ2-5 few TRBV19 CASSIGRTTGETQYF TGTGCCAGTAGTATAGGTCGGACTACCGGGGAGACCCAGTACTTC
NA TRBJ2-1 NA TRBV6-2/TRBV6-3 CASSLDREAYNEQFF TGTGCCAGCAGTTTAGACAGGGAGGCCTACAATGAGCAGTTCTTC
NA TRBJ1-1 NA TRBV28 CASSSTWGAFF TGTGCCAGCAGTTCTACTTGGGGAGCTTTCTTT
NA TRBJ1-4 NA TRBV5-1 CASSLEAGSYEKLFF TGCGCCAGCAGCTTGGAAGCGGGATCCTATGAAAAACTGTTTTTT
NA TRBJ2-1 few TRBV21-1 CASRSGGTPHYNEQFF TGTGCCAGCAGGTCGGGGGGAACACCACACTACAATGAGCAGTTCTTC
NA TRBJ2-7 NA TRBV29-1 CSVEGISYEQYF TGCAGCGTTGAAGGTATTTCCTACGAGCAGTACTTC